This T cell receptor (beta chain) was identified in a study of multiple sclerosis patients with progressive multifocal leukoencephalopathy. Synthetic inline TR CDR3 controls covering all V-J pairings were spiked into each PCR. The table came from immunoSEQ multiplex PCR; TCRdb's copy has only in-frame clones and leaves some out. The sample shows some 31,000 clones, roughly 87% of them seen only once. Time point in this sample: time of PML onset. The CDR3 runs 12 residues. The germline CDR1 and CDR2 sequences are MNHEY and SVGAGI. The V segment lost 10 bases and the J segment 4 bases; nucleotides outside the gene matches: 6.

V and J are TRBV6-5 and TRBJ1-2; TRBD1 matches 7 bases. The sequenced sample was PBMCs, obtained from a patient treated with natalizumab. The TCR originated in a human donor with progressive multifocal leukoencephalopathy. CDR3 nucleotides: TGTGCCACCACGACAGGGATCTATGGCTACACCTTC. It is translated as CATTTGIYGYTF.